One and the same sample provided the 5 T cell receptor beta chains below, sequenced in a study of blood T cell repertoires in COVID-19 (dated by TCRdb to about 2020). Library preparation was by the immunoSEQ multiplex PCR assay. The source is immuneACCESS, and TCRdb retained only in-frame sequences with V and J called. Part of the clones is not carried over; for the studies checked, unresolved V genes explain less than half of this, and the remainder is unexplained. For this sample the table gives 200,000 to 250,000 clones, of which 80% to 85% were detected only once. Approximately 3.2% of the sample lies in the top ten. Sequenced sample: peripheral blood. The receptors stem from a woman younger than 30 with acute or convalescent COVID-19.

The gene calls are TRBV24-1 and TRBJ1-5; 10 nucleotides match TRBD1. The germline gives CDR1 KGHDR, CDR2 SFDVKD. This CDR3 contains 15 residues. V trimming: 4 bases; J trimming: 6 bases; junction bases outside the gene matches: 5. Here the CDR3 DNA reads TGTGCCACCAGTGACCCGGGACAGGGGCCTCAGCCCCAGCATTTT. Amino acids: CATSDPGQGPQPQHF.

The chain recombines TRBV10-3 with TRBJ1-2, with TRBD1 matching 7 bases. The CDR3 spans 12 residues. CDR1 and CDR2 (germline): ENHRY, SYGVKD. The V and J ends lost 10 bases and 3 bases, in that order; junction bases with no gene match: 5. In DNA, the CDR3 is TGTGCCACCCAGGGGGACTACTATGGCTACACCTTC. Translating gives CATQGDYYGYTF.

The chain has TRBV7-2 and TRBJ2-1, with D unclear. The CDR3 spans 13 residues. Germline V gene lookup returns CDR1 SGHTA and CDR2 FQGNSA. The V and J ends lost 4 bases and 3 bases respectively, with 7 bases between them. In DNA, the CDR3 is TGTGCCAGCAGCTGGCCCAACTACAATGAGCAGTTCTTC. This translates into CASSWPNYNEQFF.

V gene TRBV30 combines with J gene TRBJ2-5, with D possibly being TRBD1 (6 bases). The CDR3 runs to 13 residues. From germline, CDR1 is GTSNPN and CDR2 SVGIG (reference sequence). V was pared by 7 bases and J by 4 bases, with 16 bases between. The CDR3 protein is CASAVQGLETQYF. The CDR3, as DNA: TGTGCCTCCGCGGTACAGGGATTAGAGACCCAGTACTTC.

The chain couples TRBV7-2 to TRBJ1-2; no reliable D call. The ends were cut back, 5 bases at V and 8 bases at J, with 12 bases in the middle. Germline CDR1 SGHTA, CDR2 FQGNSA. The length of the CDR3 is 12 residues. The CDR3 DNA sequence: TGTGCCAGCAGCCCCTCCGGAGGAGGCTACACCTTC. Translation: CASSPSGGGYTF.